This T cell receptor (beta chain) derives from a study of OX40 agonist ivuxolimab in advanced cancers. Study information: Subjects had a mean age of about 61 years, with a range of about 23 to 79; more than 75% were male.

Sampling times: baseline, cycle 4 day 1, cycle 7 day 1. The study, taken as a whole, reports: Low normalized clonal expansion also occurred in some nonresponding patients.

This table comes from immunoSEQ multiplex PCR, and its TCRdb copy is limited to in-frame clones, with some not included. The data show tens of thousands of clones, about nine tenths seen once. In regard to this clone: Antigen specificity is unknown. Its ends do not fully match the called genes, so a read error is possible.

There are 15 residues in the CDR3. Germline CDR1 is PRHDT and CDR2 is FYEKMQ (reference sequence). This specimen was CD4+ or CD8+ T cells sorted from blood, taken in a trial of the OX40 agonist ivuxolimab. The sequence was obtained from an adult with an advanced solid tumor such as melanoma, head and neck, liver or kidney cancer. This chain joins TRBV13 and TRBJ2-7; no definite D call. DNA of the CDR3: TGTGCCAGCAGCCCGACCCGGGCGGAAGGGTACGTGCAGTACTTC. It translates to CASSPTRAEGYVQYF.